This T cell receptor beta chain is from a study of blood T cell repertoires in COVID-19. Study in general: Material from acute and convalescent COVID-19 was sourced from the United States, Italy and Spain. The analysed material was cDNA or gDNA that came from T cells, B-cell-depleted T cells, or PBMCs.

This clone was picked up one time. The germline V gene has CDR1 LGHDT and CDR2 YNNKEL (reference sequence). Trimming pared 0 bases from V and 8 bases from J, leaving 16 bases between. The CDR3 consists of 16 residues. As handled by the study authors: Amplification of reference gene primers provided the estimated nucleated cell counts. Profiling relied on immunoSEQ multiplex PCR, and the TCRdb table lists in-frame clones only, not all of them. V, J and clone size derive from that table, while D and trimming were established from the DNA sequence. The sample consists of tens of thousands of clones, less than 90% of them appearing once.

This sequence joins TRBV3-1 (or the pseudogene TRBV3-2) and TRBJ1-4; tentative D call: TRBD1 (5 bases). The specimen sequenced was peripheral blood. The clonotype originates from a human donor in a cohort sampled during active COVID-19. CDR3 protein: CASSQDLSGRGEKLFF. CDR3 DNA sequence: TGTGCCAGCAGCCAAGATCTATCCGGGAGGGGCGAAAAACTGTTTTTT.